Listed below are T cell receptor beta chains from one sample, sequenced in a study of blood T cell repertoires in COVID-19. Sequencing was performed with immunoSEQ multiplex PCR; in TCRdb, only in-frame clones are kept and a portion is missing. The sample consists of over 250,000 clones, 85% to 90% of them appearing once. The sample was peripheral blood. Receptor source: a woman aged 45-65 years with COVID-19, enrolled during active disease. CDR3s include the opening cysteine and the closing phenylalanine or tryptophan. A D gene is named only where the DNA matches it firmly. The size field is filled for only some rows; it gives once, few, many or a size class.

V gene,J gene,clone size,D gene,CDR3 DNA,CDR3 protein
TRBV14,TRBJ1-2,NA,NA,TGTGCCAGCAGCCAAAGAATCCCGGGCAGGGCTAACTATGGCTACACCTTC,CASSQRIPGRANYGYTF
TRBV5-1,TRBJ2-1,few,NA,TGCGCCAGCAGCTTGGGTCCACTCACAGGGCTCAATGAGCAGTTCTTC,CASSLGPLTGLNEQFF
TRBV9,TRBJ2-5,NA,TRBD2,TGTGCCAGCAGCGTAGGGGGACTAGCGGTCGAGACCCAGTACTTC,CASSVGGLAVETQYF
TRBV6-5,TRBJ2-5,NA,NA,TGTGCCAGCAGCACAGGGGACGGCGGGGCTCAGACCCAGTACTTC,CASSTGDGGAQTQYF
TRBV7-2,TRBJ1-5,NA,TRBD1,TGTGCCAGCAGCTTAGGGGGGACAGGGACCTATAGCAATCAGCCCCAGCATTTT,CASSLGGTGTYSNQPQHF
TRBV29-1,TRBJ2-7,NA,NA,TGCAGCGTCGCTCACGACAGCTACGAGCAGTACTTC,CSVAHDSYEQYF
TRBV2,TRBJ1-1,NA,NA,TGTGCCAGCTCGGACAGAGCAGTCTCGGCTTTCTTT,CASSDRAVSAFF
TRBV11-1,TRBJ1-4,NA,NA,TGTGCCAGCAGCTTCCGAGGTGAAAAACTGTTTTTT,CASSFRGEKLFF
TRBV7-9,TRBJ2-1,NA,TRBD2,TGTGCCAGCAGCTTAGGGGGCAGTGGGACTAGCCTGAATGAGCAGTTCTTC,CASSLGGSGTSLNEQFF
TRBV6-6,TRBJ1-1,NA,TRBD1,TGTGCCAGCAGCCCCCCCTCGCCCGGACAGGGTGGGAACACTGAAGCTTTCTTT,CASSPPSPGQGGNTEAFF
TRBV11-3,TRBJ1-2,NA,NA,TGTGCCAGCAGCTTAGTCTCCGGGGGTGGCTACACCTTC,CASSLVSGGGYTF
TRBV30,TRBJ1-1,NA,NA,TGTGCCTGGAGCTTTGGAGGGAGGGCTTTCTTT,CAWSFGGRAFF
TRBV6-2/TRBV6-3,TRBJ2-7,NA,NA,TGTGCCAGCAGCCAACGAGGCGGGGCCACCTACTCCTACGAGCAGTACTTC,CASSQRGGATYSYEQYF
TRBV5-8,TRBJ2-3,NA,TRBD1,TGTGCCAGCAGCCTGGGACAGGGGCGCACAGATACGCAGTATTTT,CASSLGQGRTDTQYF
TRBV19,TRBJ1-2,NA,TRBD1,TGTGCCAGTAGTTTTTGGACAGGGGGCTTAAGTGGCTACACCTTC,CASSFWTGGLSGYTF
TRBV4-2,TRBJ1-4,few,NA,TGTGCCAGCAGCCAAGGCCAGACAGGCCCTCTTGAAAAACTGTTTTTT,CASSQGQTGPLEKLFF
TRBV19,TRBJ2-5,NA,NA,TGTGCCAGTAGACCGGGGGGCGTCCAAGAGACCCAGTACTTC,CASRPGGVQETQYF
TRBV5-4,TRBJ2-7,NA,TRBD1,TGTGCCAGCAGCCCCCCCCAACAGGGGGCGTCCTACGAGCAGTACTTC,CASSPPQQGASYEQYF
TRBV18,TRBJ2-2,NA,TRBD2,TGTGCCAGCTCAACGCGGGGGGCCCTTAACACCGGGGAGCTGTTTTTT,CASSTRGALNTGELFF
TRBV12-5,TRBJ2-7,NA,TRBD1,TGTGCTAGTGGTTTGGCCCGGACAGGGAGCCACGAGCAGTACTTC,CASGLARTGSHEQYF
TRBV24-1,TRBJ1-5,NA,NA,TGTGCCACCAGTGACGGGACCGGGACAAGGCATTTT,CATSDGTGTRHF
TRBV2,TRBJ2-6,NA,NA,TGTGCCGACGTCGGGGAGGGGGTTGGTGGGGCCAACGTCCTGACTTTC,CADVGEGVGGANVLTF
TRBV2,TRBJ2-3,NA,NA,TGTGCCTCACAGCTGACAGATACGCAGTATTTT,CASQLTDTQYF
TRBV19,TRBJ2-5,NA,TRBD1,TGTGCCAGTAGTACCTATACCACTCGGACAGGGGGAATGGGGACCCAGTACTTC,CASSTYTTRTGGMGTQYF
TRBV4-2,TRBJ1-1,few,TRBD1,TGTGCCAGCAGCCAGCCCGCAGCGACAGGGGGCCCTGAAGCTTTCTTT,CASSQPAATGGPEAFF
TRBV30,TRBJ2-1,NA,TRBD2,TGTGCCTGGACCTCGACTAGCGGGACCCTCCCAATTTACAATGAGCAGTTCTTC,CAWTSTSGTLPIYNEQFF
TRBV18,TRBJ1-2,NA,NA,TGTGCCAGCTCACCAATTGGGGAGACCAACTATGGCTACACCTTC,CASSPIGETNYGYTF
TRBV5-1,TRBJ2-7,NA,TRBD2,TGCGCCAGCAGCGTAGCGGGCGAAGTCGACGAGCAGTACTTC,CASSVAGEVDEQYF